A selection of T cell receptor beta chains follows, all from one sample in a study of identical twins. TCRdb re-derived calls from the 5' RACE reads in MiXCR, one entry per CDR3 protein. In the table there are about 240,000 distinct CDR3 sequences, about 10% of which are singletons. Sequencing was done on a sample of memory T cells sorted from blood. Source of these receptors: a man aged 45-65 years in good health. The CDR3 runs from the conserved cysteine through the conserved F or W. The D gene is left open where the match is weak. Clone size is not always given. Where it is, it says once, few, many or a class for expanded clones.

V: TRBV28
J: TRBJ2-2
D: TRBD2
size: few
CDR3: CASRRAGLRTGELFF
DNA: TGTGCCAGCAGGCGAGCGGGACTGAGGACCGGGGAGCTGTTTTTT

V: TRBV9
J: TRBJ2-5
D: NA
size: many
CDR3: CASSAPGGETQYF
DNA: TGTGCCAGCAGCGCCCCCGGGGGTGAGACCCAGTACTTC

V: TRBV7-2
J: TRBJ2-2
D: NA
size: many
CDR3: CASTSSWGSGELFF
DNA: TGTGCCAGCACCTCATCTTGGGGCTCGGGGGAGCTGTTTTTT

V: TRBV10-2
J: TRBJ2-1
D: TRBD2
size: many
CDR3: CASRRDYTYNEQFF
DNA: TGCGCCAGCAGAAGGGACTACACCTACAATGAGCAGTTCTTC

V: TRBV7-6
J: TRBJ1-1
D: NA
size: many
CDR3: CASSLAYRTEAFF
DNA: TGTGCCAGCAGCTTAGCATACCGAACTGAAGCTTTCTTT

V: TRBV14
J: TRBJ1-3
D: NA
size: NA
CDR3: CASSQDLVGGSGNTIYF
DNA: TGTGCCAGCAGCCAAGATCTGGTGGGGGGATCTGGAAACACCATATATTTT

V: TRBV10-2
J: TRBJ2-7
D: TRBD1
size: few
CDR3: CATKGQDRYEQYF
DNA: TGCGCCACTAAAGGACAGGATCGATACGAGCAGTACTTC

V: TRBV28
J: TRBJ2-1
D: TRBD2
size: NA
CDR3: CASTQSGRASYNEQFF
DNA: TGTGCCAGCACCCAGAGCGGGAGGGCCTCCTACAATGAGCAGTTCTTC

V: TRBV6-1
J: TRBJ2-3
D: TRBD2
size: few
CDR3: CASSTLAGSSTDTQYF
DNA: TGTGCCAGCAGTACCCTAGCGGGGAGTTCGACAGATACGCAGTATTTT

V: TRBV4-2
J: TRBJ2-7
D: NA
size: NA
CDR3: CASRRLDSYEQYF
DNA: TGTGCCAGCAGAAGACTAGATTCCTACGAGCAGTACTTC

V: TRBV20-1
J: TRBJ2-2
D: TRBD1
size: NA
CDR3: CSARDPGTANTGELFF
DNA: TGCAGTGCTAGAGATCCTGGGACAGCTAACACCGGGGAGCTGTTTTTT

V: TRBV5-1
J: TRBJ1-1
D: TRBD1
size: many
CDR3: CASSWGTGRVNTEAFF
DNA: TGCGCCAGCAGCTGGGGGACAGGGAGGGTGAACACTGAAGCTTTCTTT

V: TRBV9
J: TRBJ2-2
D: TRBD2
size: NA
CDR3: CASSVASGSFGELFF
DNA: TGTGCCAGCAGCGTAGCTAGCGGGAGTTTCGGGGAGCTGTTTTTT

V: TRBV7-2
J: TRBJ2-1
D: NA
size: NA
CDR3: CASSPNFYNEQFF
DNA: TGTGCCAGCAGCCCAAACTTTTACAATGAGCAGTTCTTC

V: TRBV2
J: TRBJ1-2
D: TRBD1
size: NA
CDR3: CASNKGALDYGYTF
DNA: TGTGCCAGCAACAAGGGGGCGCTGGACTATGGCTACACCTTC

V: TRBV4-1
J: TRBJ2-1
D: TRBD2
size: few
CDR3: CASSVIAGGSNEQFF
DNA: TGCGCCAGCAGCGTTATAGCGGGGGGGTCGAATGAGCAGTTCTTC

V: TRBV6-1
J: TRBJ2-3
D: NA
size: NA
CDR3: CASSQSPTRRAADTQYF
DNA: TGTGCCAGCAGTCAAAGTCCAACGAGAAGGGCGGCGGATACGCAGTATTTT

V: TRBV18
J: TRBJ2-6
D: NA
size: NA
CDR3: CASSPPAGANVLTF
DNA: TGTGCCAGCTCACCACCGGCCGGGGCCAACGTCCTGACTTTC

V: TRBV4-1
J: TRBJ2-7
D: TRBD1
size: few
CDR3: CASSQWTGGYEQYF
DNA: TGCGCCAGCAGCCAGTGGACAGGGGGCTACGAGCAGTACTTC

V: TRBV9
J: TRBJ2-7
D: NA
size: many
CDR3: CASSRGGQLFYEQYF
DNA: TGTGCCAGCAGTCGGGGGGGACAGCTTTTCTACGAGCAGTACTTC

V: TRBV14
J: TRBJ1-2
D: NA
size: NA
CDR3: CASSPGAYYGYTF
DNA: TGTGCCAGCAGCCCCGGGGCATACTATGGCTACACCTTC

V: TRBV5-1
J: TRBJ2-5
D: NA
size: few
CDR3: CASSMTGEETQYF
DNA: TGCGCCAGCAGCATGACAGGAGAAGAGACCCAGTACTTC

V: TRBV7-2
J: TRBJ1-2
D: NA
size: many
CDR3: CASSLIREGAYGYTF
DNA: TGTGCCAGCAGCTTAATTAGGGAGGGAGCCTATGGCTACACCTTC

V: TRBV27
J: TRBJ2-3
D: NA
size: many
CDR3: CASRLGDTQYF
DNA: TGTGCCAGCAGACTCGGAGATACGCAGTATTTT

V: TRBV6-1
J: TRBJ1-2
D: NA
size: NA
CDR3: CASSSAGTYYGYTF
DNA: TGTGCCAGCAGCAGCGCCGGGACGTACTATGGCTACACCTTC

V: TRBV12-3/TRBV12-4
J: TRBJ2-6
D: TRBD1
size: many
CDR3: CASRSGQGLSGANVLTF
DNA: TGTGCCAGCAGGTCGGGACAGGGACTTTCCGGGGCCAACGTCCTGACTTTC

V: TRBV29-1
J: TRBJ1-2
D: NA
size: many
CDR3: CSVRQQANYGYTF
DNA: TGCAGCGTTCGGCAACAGGCTAACTATGGCTACACCTTC

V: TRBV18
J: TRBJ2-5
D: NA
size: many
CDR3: CASSYERTAPMIETQYF
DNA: TGTGCCAGCTCGTACGAAAGGACAGCGCCAATGATTGAGACCCAGTACTTC

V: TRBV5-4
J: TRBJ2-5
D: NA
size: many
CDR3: CASSLGGQETQYF
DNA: TGTGCCAGCAGTCTAGGGGGGCAAGAGACCCAGTACTTC

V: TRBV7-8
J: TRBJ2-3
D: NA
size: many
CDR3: CASSLSTFDTDTQYF
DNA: TGTGCCAGCAGCTTAAGCACCTTCGACACAGATACGCAGTATTTT

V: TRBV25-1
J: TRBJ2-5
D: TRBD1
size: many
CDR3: CASSEGWTGSGQETQYF
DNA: TGTGCCAGCAGTGAGGGTTGGACAGGGAGTGGACAAGAGACCCAGTACTTC

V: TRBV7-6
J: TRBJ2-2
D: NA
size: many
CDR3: CASSLAGAGQGELFF
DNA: TGTGCCAGCAGCTTAGCGGGCGCGGGGCAGGGGGAGCTGTTTTTT

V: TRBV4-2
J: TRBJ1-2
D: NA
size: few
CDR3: CASSQDLKGGYGYTF
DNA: TGTGCCAGCAGCCAAGATTTGAAGGGCGGCTATGGCTACACCTTC

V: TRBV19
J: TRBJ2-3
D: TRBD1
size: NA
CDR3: CASSRRQGTGTDTQYF
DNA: TGTGCCAGTAGTCGACGACAGGGGACGGGAACAGATACGCAGTATTTT

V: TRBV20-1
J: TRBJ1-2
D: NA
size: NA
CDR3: CSARAGLQAGYTF
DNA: TGCAGTGCTAGAGCCGGCCTCCAGGCTGGCTACACCTTC

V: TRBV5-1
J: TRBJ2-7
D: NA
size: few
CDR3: CASSPDMSYEQYF
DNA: TGCGCCAGCAGCCCGGACATGTCCTACGAGCAGTACTTC